The rows below give T cell receptor beta chains drawn from one sample of a study of cytomegalovirus exposure and HLA in healthy donors. Here immunoSEQ multiplex PCR was the method, and the copy in TCRdb shows in-frame clones only, minus some. The repertoire holds some 98,000 clones, with 87% as singletons. Specimen: PBMCs. These receptors all come from a woman in her 30s in good health and CMV-seronegative. Both conserved end residues are part of each CDR3. A D gene is named only where the DNA matches it firmly. Size tells how often a clone was seen (once, few, many) or the class of an expanded clone, and some rows leave it out.

j_gene: TRBJ2-1; abundance: NA; len: 13; v_gene: TRBV29-1; d_gene: NA; CDR3aa: CSVGGGIYNEQFF; CDR3nt: TGCAGCGTTGGGGGGGGCATTTACAATGAGCAGTTCTTC
j_gene: TRBJ2-3; abundance: once; len: 13; v_gene: TRBV27; d_gene: TRBD2; CDR3aa: CASRGLASDTQYF; CDR3nt: TGTGCCAGCAGGGGACTAGCATCAGATACGCAGTATTTT
j_gene: TRBJ1-2; abundance: few; len: 13; v_gene: TRBV7-2; d_gene: TRBD1; CDR3aa: CASSDNRGDGYTF; CDR3nt: TGTGCCAGCAGCGACAACAGGGGCGATGGCTACACCTTC
j_gene: TRBJ2-7; abundance: NA; len: 13; v_gene: TRBV19; d_gene: NA; CDR3aa: CASNGASSHEQYF; CDR3nt: TGTGCCAGTAACGGAGCGAGTAGCCACGAGCAGTACTTC
j_gene: TRBJ1-1; abundance: NA; len: 14; v_gene: TRBV4-1; d_gene: TRBD1; CDR3aa: CASSLQGFWTEAFF; CDR3nt: TGCGCCAGCAGCTTACAGGGGTTTTGGACTGAAGCTTTCTTT
j_gene: TRBJ1-1; abundance: once; len: 15; v_gene: TRBV6-5; d_gene: NA; CDR3aa: CASSYRGTSGTEAFF; CDR3nt: TGTGCCAGCAGTTACAGGGGGACCTCGGGAACTGAAGCTTTCTTT
j_gene: TRBJ2-2; abundance: NA; len: 15; v_gene: TRBV7-8; d_gene: TRBD1; CDR3aa: CASSPRTGANGELFF; CDR3nt: TGTGCCAGCAGCCCCAGGACAGGGGCGAACGGGGAGCTGTTTTTT
j_gene: TRBJ2-5; abundance: NA; len: 13; v_gene: TRBV5-5; d_gene: NA; CDR3aa: CASSFLAAETQYF; CDR3nt: TGTGCCAGCAGCTTTCTGGCGGCAGAGACCCAGTACTTC
j_gene: TRBJ1-3; abundance: NA; len: 14; v_gene: TRBV11-2; d_gene: NA; CDR3aa: CASSLTGSGNTIYF; CDR3nt: TGTGCCAGCAGCCTCACGGGGTCTGGAAACACCATATATTTT
j_gene: TRBJ2-1; abundance: NA; len: 13; v_gene: TRBV27; d_gene: NA; CDR3aa: CASRAGNLDEQFF; CDR3nt: TGTGCCAGCAGGGCGGGAAATCTTGATGAGCAGTTCTTC
j_gene: TRBJ2-7; abundance: once; len: 12; v_gene: TRBV29-1; d_gene: TRBD2; CDR3aa: CSVAAGDYEQYF; CDR3nt: TGCAGCGTTGCGGCGGGAGACTACGAGCAGTACTTC
j_gene: TRBJ1-1; abundance: NA; len: 15; v_gene: TRBV6-5; d_gene: NA; CDR3aa: CASSYSIGVNTEAFF; CDR3nt: TGTGCCAGCAGTTACTCGATCGGGGTGAACACTGAAGCTTTCTTT
j_gene: TRBJ2-7; abundance: NA; len: 15; v_gene: TRBV7-6; d_gene: NA; CDR3aa: CASSPKPGQREEQYF; CDR3nt: TGTGCCAGCAGTCCTAAACCGGGACAAAGGGAAGAGCAGTACTTC
j_gene: TRBJ2-2; abundance: NA; len: 17; v_gene: TRBV19; d_gene: TRBD2; CDR3aa: CASSISRLAEHTGELFF; CDR3nt: TGTGCCAGTAGTATCTCCAGGCTAGCGGAGCACACCGGGGAGCTGTTTTTT
j_gene: TRBJ2-7; abundance: NA; len: 14; v_gene: TRBV27; d_gene: NA; CDR3aa: CASSLTGTSYEQYF; CDR3nt: TGTGCCAGCAGTTTAACAGGCACCTCCTACGAGCAGTACTTC
j_gene: TRBJ2-1; abundance: NA; len: 17; v_gene: TRBV11-2; d_gene: NA; CDR3aa: CASSLAAAAGRYNEQFF; CDR3nt: TGTGCCAGCAGCTTAGCGGCGGCGGCGGGACGGTACAATGAGCAGTTCTTC
j_gene: TRBJ2-5; abundance: NA; len: 11; v_gene: TRBV29-1; d_gene: TRBD1; CDR3aa: CSGSGGETQYF; CDR3nt: TGCAGCGGCTCAGGGGGAGAGACCCAGTACTTC
j_gene: TRBJ2-7; abundance: NA; len: 16; v_gene: TRBV27; d_gene: NA; CDR3aa: CASSFLSRGGAYEQYF; CDR3nt: TGTGCCAGCAGTTTTCTTAGTCGAGGGGGGGCCTACGAGCAGTACTTC
j_gene: TRBJ1-5; abundance: NA; len: 18; v_gene: TRBV5-6; d_gene: TRBD1; CDR3aa: CASSLGTGGISSNQPQHF; CDR3nt: TGTGCCAGCAGCTTGGGGACAGGGGGAATCTCTAGCAATCAGCCCCAGCATTTT
j_gene: TRBJ2-7; abundance: NA; len: 16; v_gene: TRBV7-9; d_gene: TRBD1; CDR3aa: CASNRGGTGNSYEQYF; CDR3nt: TGTGCCAGCAACCGAGGAGGGACAGGGAACTCCTACGAGCAGTACTTC
j_gene: TRBJ1-2; abundance: NA; len: 13; v_gene: TRBV10-3; d_gene: NA; CDR3aa: CAISSVAGNGYTF; CDR3nt: TGTGCCATCAGTTCGGTGGCAGGGAATGGCTACACCTTC
j_gene: TRBJ1-3; abundance: NA; len: 11; v_gene: TRBV20-1; d_gene: NA; CDR3aa: CSASTANTIYF; CDR3nt: TGCAGTGCTAGTACTGCGAACACCATATATTTT
j_gene: TRBJ2-2; abundance: NA; len: 14; v_gene: TRBV5-1; d_gene: NA; CDR3aa: CASSFQGGTGELFF; CDR3nt: TGCGCCAGCAGCTTCCAGGGAGGCACCGGGGAGCTGTTTTTT
j_gene: TRBJ2-6; abundance: NA; len: 18; v_gene: TRBV7-6; d_gene: TRBD1; CDR3aa: CASSSSGTARPGANVLTF; CDR3nt: TGTGCCAGCAGCTCTTCCGGGACAGCAAGGCCTGGGGCCAACGTCCTGACTTTC
j_gene: TRBJ2-3; abundance: NA; len: 16; v_gene: TRBV4-3; d_gene: TRBD2; CDR3aa: CASSQDHAGGRDTQYF; CDR3nt: TGCGCCAGCAGCCAAGATCATGCGGGAGGGAGAGATACGCAGTATTTT
j_gene: TRBJ1-2; abundance: NA; len: 15; v_gene: TRBV7-2; d_gene: NA; CDR3aa: CASSLLRGKGDGYTF; CDR3nt: TGTGCCAGCAGCTTATTGCGAGGGAAGGGCGATGGCTACACCTTC
j_gene: TRBJ2-3; abundance: NA; len: 14; v_gene: TRBV5-1; d_gene: NA; CDR3aa: CASLQGPSTDTQYF; CDR3nt: TGCGCCAGCTTACAGGGCCCTAGCACAGATACGCAGTATTTT
j_gene: TRBJ2-5; abundance: NA; len: 13; v_gene: TRBV5-1; d_gene: NA; CDR3aa: CASSRSGQETQYF; CDR3nt: TGCGCCAGCAGCCGGTCGGGGCAAGAGACCCAGTACTTC
j_gene: TRBJ1-2; abundance: few; len: 17; v_gene: TRBV10-1; d_gene: NA; CDR3aa: CASSPFEMGPLPYGYTF; CDR3nt: TGCGCCAGCAGTCCCTTTGAGATGGGGCCTTTACCCTATGGCTACACCTTC
j_gene: TRBJ2-1; abundance: once; len: 15; v_gene: TRBV11-3; d_gene: NA; CDR3aa: CASSFRGEDYNEQFF; CDR3nt: TGTGCCAGCAGCTTCCGGGGAGAAGACTACAATGAGCAGTTCTTC
j_gene: TRBJ2-3; abundance: NA; len: 16; v_gene: TRBV5-4; d_gene: TRBD2; CDR3aa: CASSPSGGLGTDTQYF; CDR3nt: TGTGCCAGCAGCCCCTCGGGGGGGCTAGGCACAGATACGCAGTATTTT
j_gene: TRBJ1-2; abundance: few; len: 14; v_gene: TRBV29-1; d_gene: TRBD1; CDR3aa: CSASHLGTGGGYTF; CDR3nt: TGCAGCGCCTCACACCTCGGGACAGGGGGCGGCTACACCTTC
j_gene: TRBJ1-2; abundance: NA; len: 15; v_gene: TRBV5-1; d_gene: NA; CDR3aa: CASSLVGTKVYGYTF; CDR3nt: TGCGCCAGCAGCCTGGTCGGGACAAAGGTCTATGGCTACACCTTC
j_gene: TRBJ1-2; abundance: once; len: 14; v_gene: TRBV19; d_gene: NA; CDR3aa: CASSIALEGVGYTF; CDR3nt: TGTGCCAGTAGTATCGCTCTCGAAGGGGTTGGCTACACCTTC
j_gene: TRBJ2-7; abundance: NA; len: 16; v_gene: TRBV11-1; d_gene: TRBD2; CDR3aa: CASSASGTSGKYEQYF; CDR3nt: TGTGCCAGCAGCGCCTCCGGGACTAGCGGGAAATACGAGCAGTACTTC
j_gene: TRBJ2-5; abundance: NA; len: 16; v_gene: TRBV14; d_gene: TRBD1; CDR3aa: CASSQTKGGWGETQYF; CDR3nt: TGTGCCAGCAGCCAGACTAAAGGGGGCTGGGGGGAGACCCAGTACTTC
j_gene: TRBJ2-7; abundance: NA; len: 14; v_gene: TRBV27; d_gene: TRBD2; CDR3aa: CASSSPGLASEQYF; CDR3nt: TGTGCCAGCAGTTCTCCGGGACTAGCCTCCGAGCAGTACTTC
j_gene: TRBJ1-1; abundance: NA; len: 13; v_gene: TRBV18; d_gene: NA; CDR3aa: CASSSQANTEAFF; CDR3nt: TGTGCCAGCTCCTCTCAGGCGAACACTGAAGCTTTCTTT
j_gene: TRBJ2-1; abundance: NA; len: 15; v_gene: TRBV6-6; d_gene: TRBD1; CDR3aa: CASSGQGIGYNEQFF; CDR3nt: TGTGCCAGCAGTGGACAGGGAATAGGGTACAATGAGCAGTTCTTC
j_gene: TRBJ2-5; abundance: NA; len: 15; v_gene: TRBV7-3; d_gene: NA; CDR3aa: CASSSRGQGRETQYF; CDR3nt: TGTGCCAGCAGCTCACGGGGACAAGGGAGAGAGACCCAGTACTTC
j_gene: TRBJ1-1; abundance: few; len: 13; v_gene: TRBV6-5; d_gene: NA; CDR3aa: CASSSSLNTEAFF; CDR3nt: TGTGCCAGCAGTTCGAGCCTGAACACTGAAGCTTTCTTT
j_gene: TRBJ1-1; abundance: NA; len: 14; v_gene: TRBV27; d_gene: TRBD1; CDR3aa: CASGTGGRSTEAFF; CDR3nt: TGTGCCAGCGGGACAGGGGGCAGGAGCACTGAAGCTTTCTTT
j_gene: TRBJ2-7; abundance: NA; len: 13; v_gene: TRBV2; d_gene: NA; CDR3aa: CASYTRGGYEQYF; CDR3nt: TGTGCCAGCTACACAAGGGGAGGTTACGAGCAGTACTTC
j_gene: TRBJ1-2; abundance: NA; len: 15; v_gene: TRBV6-6; d_gene: NA; CDR3aa: CASSYSDKSLDGYTF; CDR3nt: TGTGCCAGCAGTTACTCCGACAAGTCGTTAGATGGCTACACCTTC
j_gene: TRBJ2-1; abundance: few; len: 11; v_gene: TRBV11-2; d_gene: NA; CDR3aa: CASSPHQGQFF; CDR3nt: TGTGCCAGCAGCCCCCACCAGGGGCAGTTCTTC
j_gene: TRBJ2-3; abundance: NA; len: 14; v_gene: TRBV5-6; d_gene: NA; CDR3aa: CASSSGSSLDTQYF; CDR3nt: TGTGCCAGCAGCTCCGGGTCCTCCCTTGATACGCAGTATTTT
j_gene: TRBJ2-7; abundance: NA; len: 15; v_gene: TRBV27; d_gene: TRBD1; CDR3aa: CASSFSSTGGNEQYF; CDR3nt: TGTGCCAGCAGTTTCTCCTCAACAGGGGGGAACGAGCAGTACTTC
j_gene: TRBJ2-2; abundance: few; len: 13; v_gene: TRBV2; d_gene: NA; CDR3aa: CASRPQGSGELFF; CDR3nt: TGTGCCAGCAGGCCCCAGGGTTCCGGGGAGCTGTTTTTT
j_gene: TRBJ2-5; abundance: NA; len: 14; v_gene: TRBV15; d_gene: NA; CDR3aa: CATSPLGLIETQYF; CDR3nt: TGTGCCACCAGCCCCTTAGGACTCATAGAGACCCAGTACTTC
j_gene: TRBJ2-2; abundance: NA; len: 15; v_gene: TRBV19; d_gene: TRBD2; CDR3aa: CASNIAGINTGELFF; CDR3nt: TGTGCCAGTAACATAGCGGGAATAAACACCGGGGAGCTGTTTTTT
j_gene: TRBJ2-1; abundance: NA; len: 16; v_gene: TRBV4-3; d_gene: NA; CDR3aa: CASSQELLRSYNEQFF; CDR3nt: TGCGCCAGCAGCCAAGAGCTACTCCGCTCCTACAATGAGCAGTTCTTC